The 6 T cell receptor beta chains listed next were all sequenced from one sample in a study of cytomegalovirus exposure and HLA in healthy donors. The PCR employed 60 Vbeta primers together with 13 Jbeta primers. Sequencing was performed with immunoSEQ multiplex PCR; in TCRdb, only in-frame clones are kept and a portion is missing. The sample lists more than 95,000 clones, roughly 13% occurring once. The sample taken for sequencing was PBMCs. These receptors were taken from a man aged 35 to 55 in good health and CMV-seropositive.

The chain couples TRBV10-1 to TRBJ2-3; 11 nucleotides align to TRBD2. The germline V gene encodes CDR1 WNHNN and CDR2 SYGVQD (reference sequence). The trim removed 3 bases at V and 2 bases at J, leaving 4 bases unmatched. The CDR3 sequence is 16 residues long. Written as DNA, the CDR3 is TGCGCCAGCAGTGATGTGGGACTAGCGGACACAGATACGCAGTATTTT. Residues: CASSDVGLADTDTQYF.

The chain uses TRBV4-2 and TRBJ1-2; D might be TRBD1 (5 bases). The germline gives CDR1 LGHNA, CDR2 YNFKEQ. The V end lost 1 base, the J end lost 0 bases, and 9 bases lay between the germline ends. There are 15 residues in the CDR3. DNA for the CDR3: TGTGCCAGCAGCCAAGTTCTAGGGGCTAACTATGGCTACACCTTC. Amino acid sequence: CASSQVLGANYGYTF.

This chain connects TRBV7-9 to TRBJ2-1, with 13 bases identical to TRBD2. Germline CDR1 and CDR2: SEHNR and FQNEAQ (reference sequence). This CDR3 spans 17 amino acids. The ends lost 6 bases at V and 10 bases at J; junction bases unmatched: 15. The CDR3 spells CASSSTTPGLAGWEQFF. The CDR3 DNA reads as TGTGCCAGCAGTTCTACTACCCCGGGACTAGCGGGATGGGAGCAGTTCTTC.

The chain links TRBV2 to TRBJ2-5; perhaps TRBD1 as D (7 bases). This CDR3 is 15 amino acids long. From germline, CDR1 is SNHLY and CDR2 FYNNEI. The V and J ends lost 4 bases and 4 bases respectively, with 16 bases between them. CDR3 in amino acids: CASSGRDRAVETQYF. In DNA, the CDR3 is TGTGCCAGCAGTGGGAGGGACAGAGCAGTAGAGACCCAGTACTTC.

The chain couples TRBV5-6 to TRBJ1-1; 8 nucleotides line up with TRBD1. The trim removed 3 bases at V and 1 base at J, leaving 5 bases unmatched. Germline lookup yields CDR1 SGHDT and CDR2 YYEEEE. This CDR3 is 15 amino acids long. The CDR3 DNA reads TGTGCCAGCAGCTGGACAGGGCAAGGGAACACTGAAGCTTTCTTT. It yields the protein CASSWTGQGNTEAFF.

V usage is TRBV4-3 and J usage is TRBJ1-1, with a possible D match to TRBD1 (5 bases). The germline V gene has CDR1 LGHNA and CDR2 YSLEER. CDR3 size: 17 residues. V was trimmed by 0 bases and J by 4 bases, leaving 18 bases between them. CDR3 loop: CASSQDLRWGGATEAFF. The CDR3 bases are TGCGCCAGCAGCCAAGATTTAAGGTGGGGAGGGGCCACTGAAGCTTTCTTT.